These 12 T cell receptor beta chains were sequenced from one sample in a study of identical twins. MiXCR was run by TCRdb on the 5' RACE reads, yielding one entry per CDR3 protein. The sample has some 320,000 distinct CDR3 sequences, roughly 12% seen once. The same specimen was also included in a second study, on yellow fever vaccine responses in identical twins.

The sequenced sample consisted of CD8+ T cells sorted from blood. These receptor sequences come from a woman aged 18 to 35 in good health.

This clonotype was seen just once. The chain carries TRBV20-1 and TRBJ2-7; maybe TRBD1 (5 bases). Germline V gene sequence: CDR1 DFQATT, CDR2 SNEGSKA (reference sequence). V lost 0 bases to trimming and J lost 7 bases, with 16 bases between them. This CDR3 contains 14 residues. CDR3 in DNA: TGCAGTGCTAGAGATACGGACCAGGGCTGGGAGCAGTACTTC. This gives the protein CSARDTDQGWEQYF.

This chain uses TRBV12-3 or TRBV12-4 with TRBJ2-3, with D maybe TRBD2 (7 bases). The CDR3 has 15 amino acids. V was cut by 5 bases and J by 4 bases, with 16 bases left in between. The CDR3 reads CASSPGDGGPDTQYF. CDR3 sequence (DNA): TGTGCCAGCAGTCCGGGAGACGGGGGGCCAGATACGCAGTATTTT.

This clonotype was observed a handful of times. The chain has TRBV29-1 and TRBJ1-2; 10 bases line up with TRBD1. This CDR3 region has 14 residues. The V gene end was trimmed by 7 bases and the J gene end by 5 bases; junction bases not matched to a gene: 10. CDR1 is SQVTM and CDR2 is ANQGSEA in the germline V gene. CDR3 sequence reads: CSARTGGKPYGYTF. The CDR3 DNA follows: TGCAGCGCCAGGACAGGGGGGAAACCGTATGGCTACACCTTC.

This clonotype was seen a few times. The chain recombines TRBV4-1 with TRBJ2-3, with 7 nucleotides matching TRBD2. V trimming: 6 bases; J trimming: 10 bases; junction bases outside the gene matches: 4. Germline V lookup: CDR1 MGHRA, CDR2 YSYEKL. This CDR3 has 11 amino acids. Here the CDR3 reads CASRGGDAQYF. CDR3 bases: TGCGCCAGCAGGGGGGGGGACGCGCAGTATTTT.

The CDR3 DNA reads as TGTGCCAGCAGTAACCGGGACAGCTCCTACGAGCAGTACTTC. This codes for CASSNRDSSYEQYF. The gene calls are TRBV12-3 or TRBV12-4 and TRBJ2-7, with 7 bases that match TRBD1. V trimming: 5 bases; J trimming: 0 bases; junction bases outside the gene matches: 4. This CDR3 spans 14 amino acids.

The chain combines TRBV5-1 with TRBJ2-1; 9 positions match TRBD1. V shed 2 bases and J 3 bases; nucleotides not matched to a gene: 12. The CDR3 consists of 18 residues. Germline CDR1 is SGHRS and CDR2 is YFSETQ. The chain's CDR3 is CASSFGVLWDRDYNEQFF. CDR3 nucleotide sequence: TGCGCCAGCAGCTTTGGTGTGCTGTGGGACAGGGACTACAATGAGCAGTTCTTC. The full variable domain, its missing parts supplied by reference TRBV5-1 and TRBJ2-1, is KAGVTQTPRYLIKTRGQQVTLSCSPISGHRSVSWYQQTPGQGLQFLFEYFSETQRNKGNFPGRFSGRQFSNSRSEMNVSTLELGDSALYLCASSFGVLWDRDYNEQFFGPGTRLTVL.

The chain couples TRBV20-1 to TRBJ2-4, with 7 bases identical to TRBD2. The CDR3 consists of 19 residues. Trimming took 5 bases from V and 1 from J; bases not matched to a gene: 20. CDR1 is DFQATT, CDR2 SNEGSKA, per germline (reference sequence). This CDR3 reads CSADRPGLDYVGAKNIQYF. CDR3 nucleotide sequence: TGCAGTGCTGACCGCCCCGGACTAGATTACGTGGGTGCCAAAAACATTCAGTACTTC.

The sample holds a few counts of this clonotype. The V and J genes are TRBV5-1 and TRBJ2-1, with D perhaps matching TRBD2 (7 bases). Germline CDR1 SGHRS, CDR2 YFSETQ. The CDR3 has 15 residues. The V end was cut by 2 bases, the J end by 3 bases, with 12 bases between. DNA for the CDR3: TGCGCCAGCAGCTTCGGGGAGGGGGACTACAATGAGCAGTTCTTC. It translates to CASSFGEGDYNEQFF.

V and J are TRBV24-1 and TRBJ2-1; TRBD2 matches 7 bases. From germline, CDR1 is KGHDR and CDR2 SFDVKD. With V trimmed by 4 bases and J by 0 bases, 5 bases remained unmatched. The CDR3 runs to 16 residues. In DNA form, the CDR3 reads TGTGCCACCAGTGACGCCGGGGGGAGCTCCTACAATGAGCAGTTCTTC. This codes for CATSDAGGSSYNEQFF.

This clonotype was counted a few times. The V and J genes are TRBV4-1 and TRBJ2-1; a weak D match, TRBD1 (5 bases). The CDR3 consists of 14 residues. The V gene's germline CDR1 is MGHRA and CDR2 YSYEKL. V was clipped by 2 bases and J by 3 bases, with 8 bases between them. Here the CDR3 DNA reads TGCGCCAGCAGCCAAACGACAGACTACAATGAGCAGTTCTTC. Amino acid sequence: CASSQTTDYNEQFF.

The sample holds a few counts of this clonotype. This chain connects TRBV20-1 to TRBJ2-7; D might be TRBD1 or TRBD2, each matching 5 bases. The germline V gene has CDR1 DFQATT and CDR2 SNEGSKA (reference sequence). The CDR3 consists of 14 residues. V dropped 0 bases and J dropped 4 bases, with 13 bases sitting between them. The CDR3, as DNA: TGCAGTGCTAGAGATTGGCAGGGCGGGTACGAGCAGTACTTC. It translates to CSARDWQGGYEQYF.

This chain joins TRBV6-5 and TRBJ2-1; 8 bases line up with TRBD2. CDR1 and CDR2 (germline): MNHEY, SVGAGI. Trimming at V came to 0 bases and at J to 6 bases, leaving 4 bases not matched to a gene. The CDR3 sequence is 15 residues long. The CDR3 DNA sequence: TGTGCCAGCAGTTACTCAGTTGGGACTAGCAATGAGCAGTTCTTC. This gives the protein CASSYSVGTSNEQFF.